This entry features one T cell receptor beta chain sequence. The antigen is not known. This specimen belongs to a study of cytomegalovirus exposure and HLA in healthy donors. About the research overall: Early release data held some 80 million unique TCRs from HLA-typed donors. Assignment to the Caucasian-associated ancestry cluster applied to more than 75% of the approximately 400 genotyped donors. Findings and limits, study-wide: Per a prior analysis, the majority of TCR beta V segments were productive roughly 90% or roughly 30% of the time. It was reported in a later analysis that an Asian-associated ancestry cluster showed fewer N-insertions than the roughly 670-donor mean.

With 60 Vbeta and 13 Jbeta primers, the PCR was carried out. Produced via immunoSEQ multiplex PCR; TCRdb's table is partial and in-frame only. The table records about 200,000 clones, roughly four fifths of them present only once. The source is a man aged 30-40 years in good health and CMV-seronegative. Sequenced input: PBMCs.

Written as DNA, the CDR3 is TGTGCCAGCAGTGCGAGCATAGCGCTTAACTATGGCTACACCTTC. Amino acid sequence: CASSASIALNYGYTF. V and J are TRBV2 and TRBJ1-2; D remains unclear. V was cut by 4 bases and J by 1 base, with 13 bases left in between. Germline V gene lookup returns CDR1 SNHLY and CDR2 FYNNEI. CDR3 length equals 15 residues.